Listed here are 27 T cell receptor beta chains from one sample, sequenced in a study of CD8+ T cells in alopecia areata. Extracted from the samples, RNA was reverse transcribed into cDNA to serve as the sequencing template. Sequenced by immunoSEQ multiplex PCR; TCRdb stores in-frame clones only, minus some. The profile shows about 270,000 clones, 60% of them singletons. Specified treatment: oral pan-JAK inhibitor, 5-10 mg twice daily. The source material was CD4+ T cells sorted from blood, sampled around week 54, from a patient treated with tofacitinib. These receptor sequences come from a human donor with alopecia areata.

The genes are TRBV7-2 and TRBJ2-5, with TRBD1 identical over 7 bases. The CDR3 extends over 14 amino acids. Germline V CDR1 and CDR2: SGHTA, FQGNSA. Losses at the gene ends were 5 bases for V and 4 bases for J; bases not matched to a gene: 7. The CDR3 DNA is TGTGCCAGCAGCCTTATCGCAGGGGGAGAGACCCAGTACTTC. This codes for CASSLIAGGETQYF.

J is TRBJ2-6 and V is TRBV7-9, with D perhaps TRBD1 or TRBD2 (5 bases each). The length of the CDR3 is 13 residues. From germline, CDR1 is SEHNR and CDR2 FQNEAQ (reference sequence). Trimming stripped 8 bases from V and 0 bases from J, with 5 bases between. Written as DNA, the CDR3 is TGTGCCAGCGGGGGCTCTGGGGCCAACGTCCTGACTTTC. Encoded protein: CASGGSGANVLTF.

This clone appeared a few times. The chain has TRBV18 and TRBJ1-3; D perhaps matches TRBD1 (5 bases). V lost 4 bases and J 3 bases, leaving 7 bases between the germline ends. This CDR3 is built from 13 residues. CDR1 KGHSH and CDR2 LQKENI come from the germline V gene. The CDR3 nucleotides read TGTGCCAGCTCACGAGACAGTGGAAACACCATATATTTT. Translating it yields CASSRDSGNTIYF.

This clone turned up a few times. The genes are TRBV2 and TRBJ1-4; 7 nucleotides match TRBD1. The germline CDR1 and CDR2 sequences are SNHLY and FYNNEI. J gave up 8 bases and V 8 bases, and 14 bases lay outside the gene matches. This CDR3 contains 15 residues. CDR3 DNA sequence: TGTGCCAGCCGCCCTCGGAGGGGGCTGGGGGAAAAACTGTTTTTT. Translated, it gives CASRPRRGLGEKLFF.

The V gene is TRBV11-2, the J gene TRBJ2-7; D is ambiguous. V lost 5 bases and J 0 bases, leaving 11 bases between the germline ends. The CDR3 spans 14 residues. Germline values: CDR1 SGHAT, CDR2 FQNNGV. For the CDR3, the DNA is TGTGCCAGCAGCCCGGCAGGCCACTCCTACGAGCAGTACTTC. Translating gives CASSPAGHSYEQYF.

The gene calls are TRBV29-1 and TRBJ2-5; D remains unclear. Germline values: CDR1 SQVTM, CDR2 ANQGSEA. V lost 6 bases, J lost 5 bases, and 7 bases lay in between. CDR3 length equals 10 residues. The CDR3 protein is CSVLVETQYF. The CDR3 DNA sequence: TGCAGCGTCCTGGTGGAGACCCAGTACTTC. The complete variable domain, with remaining parts taken from reference TRBV29-1 and TRBJ2-5, reads SAVISQKPSRDICQRGTSLTIQCQVDSQVTMMFWYRQQPGQSLTLIATANQGSEATYESGFVIDKFPISRPNLTFSTLTVSNMSPEDSSIYLCSVLVETQYFGPGTRLLVL.

The table lists this clone with a few counts. This CDR3 is CASSSISGLYEQYF. The CDR3 DNA reads as TGTGCCAGCAGCTCAATCTCGGGGCTATACGAGCAGTACTTC. This chain uses TRBV7-2 with TRBJ2-7; D is tentatively TRBD1 or TRBD2 (5 bases each). Germline CDR1 and CDR2: SGHTA and FQGNSA. V was clipped by 4 bases and J by 4 bases, with 14 bases between them. The CDR3 extends over 14 amino acids.

The chain uses TRBV27 and TRBJ2-1; D perhaps matches TRBD1 (5 bases). Trimming took off 2 bases at V and 2 bases at J, with 10 bases between the two ends. The germline V gene has CDR1 MNHEY and CDR2 SMNVEV (reference sequence). The length of the CDR3 is 15 residues. The CDR3 nucleotides read TGTGCCAGCAGTTTAAGGGGCCTGACCTACAATGAGCAGTTCTTC. Protein: CASSLRGLTYNEQFF.

This clone has more than one count but fewer than ten. The chain recombines TRBV29-1 with TRBJ2-3; D tentatively reads TRBD1 or TRBD2 (5 bases each). Germline CDR1 reads SQVTM; CDR2 reads ANQGSEA. CDR3 length: 10 residues. The CDR3 DNA is TGCGGGGGTGGGGCAGATACGCAGTATTTT. Translating gives CGGGADTQYF.

This clone was seen many times. The chain has TRBV7-6 and TRBJ2-2; perhaps TRBD1 as D (6 bases). Germline CDR1 is SGHVS and CDR2 is FNYEAQ. V was clipped by 6 bases and J by 1 base, with 9 bases between them. CDR3 length: 14 residues. The DNA for the CDR3 is TGTGCCAGCAGGCAGACAGGGAACACCGGGGAGCTGTTTTTT. Its translation: CASRQTGNTGELFF.

This chain uses TRBV7-9 with TRBJ2-7; possible D gene TRBD1, 6 bases. The germline V gene has CDR1 SEHNR and CDR2 FQNEAQ (reference sequence). V lost 4 bases and J 5 bases, leaving 12 bases between the germline ends. The CDR3 is 13 residues long. CDR3 DNA sequence: TGTGCCAGCAGCTCGCAAACAGGGAACGAGCAGTACTTC. As protein: CASSSQTGNEQYF.

This clone was seen a handful of times. The J gene is TRBJ1-1, the V gene TRBV2; a weak D match, TRBD1 (5 bases). Germline CDR1 is SNHLY and CDR2 is FYNNEI. V was shortened by 6 bases and J by 1 base, with 9 bases between the two germline ends. The CDR3 extends over 13 amino acids. The CDR3, as DNA: TGTGCCAGCAGCAACGGGGGGAACACTGAAGCTTTCTTT. Translating it yields CASSNGGNTEAFF.

This clone was observed a handful of times. The chain carries TRBV5-1 and TRBJ2-7; tentatively, D is TRBD1 (6 bases). Germline assignment: CDR1 SGHRS and CDR2 YFSETQ. Trimming cost V 4 bases and J 0 bases, with 11 bases left between them. The length of the CDR3 is 14 residues. The CDR3 here is CASSITGSSYEQYF. Here the CDR3 DNA reads TGCGCCAGCAGCATAACAGGGAGCTCCTACGAGCAGTACTTC.

The table lists this clone with a count of one. The chain is built from TRBV30 and TRBJ1-3; 8 bases fit TRBD1. Germline V gene sequence: CDR1 GTSNPN, CDR2 SVGIG (reference sequence). V lost 7 bases and J lost 2; bases outside the gene matches: 13. The CDR3 is 16 amino acids. CDR3 sequence: CASAGGAWLAGNTIYF. For the CDR3, the DNA is TGTGCCTCGGCAGGGGGCGCCTGGCTTGCTGGAAACACCATATATTTT. Using reference TRBV30 and TRBJ1-3 for the parts outside the CDR3, the full variable domain is SQTIHQWPATLVQPVGSPLSLECTVEGTSNPNLYWYRQAAGRGLQLLFYSVGIGQISSEVPQNLSASRPQDRQFILSSKKLLLSDSGFYLCASAGGAWLAGNTIYFGEGSWLTVV.

CDR3 nucleotides: TGTGCCAGCAGCGTAAGCCCCATTCTGGGGTCGAGAGAGACCCAGTACTTC. Translating gives CASSVSPILGSRETQYF. This chain uses TRBV9 with TRBJ2-5, with D unclear. The CDR3 length is 17 residues. The ends were cut back, 1 base at V and 4 bases at J, with 20 bases in the middle. From germline, CDR1 is SGDLS and CDR2 YYNGEE.

This chain uses TRBV6-1 with TRBJ2-7, with TRBD1 matching over 9 bases. The ends lost 6 bases at V and 5 bases at J; junction bases unmatched: 11. CDR1 is MNHNS, CDR2 SASEGT, per germline. The CDR3 has 15 amino acids. The CDR3 protein is CASSDSGTGWNEQYF. As DNA, the CDR3 is TGTGCCAGCAGCGATTCCGGGACAGGGTGGAACGAGCAGTACTTC.

This clone has just a few counts. The rearrangement joins TRBV19 to TRBJ2-3; no clear D. Germline V gene data show CDR1 as LNHDA and CDR2 as SQIVND (reference sequence). V lost 6 bases to trimming and J lost 6 bases, with 10 bases between them. The CDR3 spans 12 residues. The CDR3: CASSETGDTQYF. DNA for the CDR3: TGTGCCAGTAGCGAGACCGGGGATACGCAGTATTTT.

This chain joins TRBV6-1 and TRBJ2-3, with D unresolved. The germline V gene encodes CDR1 MNHNS and CDR2 SASEGT. CDR3 size: 13 residues. V was trimmed by 6 bases and J by 2 bases, leaving 9 bases between them. This chain's CDR3 is CASRSTTTDTQYF. The CDR3, as DNA: TGTGCCAGCAGGTCTACTACCACAGATACGCAGTATTTT.

The J gene is TRBJ2-7, the V gene TRBV7-9, with 9 bases fitting TRBD1. The CDR3 sequence is 15 residues long. CDR1 is SEHNR, CDR2 FQNEAQ, per germline (reference sequence). The V segment lost 3 bases and the J segment 2 bases; nucleotides outside the gene matches: 5. The CDR3 DNA is TGTGCCAGCAGCTTGGACAGGGGAGTTACCTACGAGCAGTACTTC. Protein product: CASSLDRGVTYEQYF.

This chain connects TRBV4-1 to TRBJ1-5; 7 bases line up with TRBD1. This CDR3 has 16 amino acids. Looked up from germline, CDR1 is MGHRA and CDR2 is YSYEKL. The V gene end was trimmed by 0 bases and the J gene end by 2 bases; junction bases not matched to a gene: 4. CDR3 amino acids: CASSQDRGQGNQPQHF. CDR3 coding DNA: TGCGCCAGCAGCCAAGATCGAGGACAGGGCAATCAGCCCCAGCATTTT.

The chain couples TRBV2 to TRBJ1-6; D is unclear. The CDR3 sequence is 14 residues long. Trimming removed 8 bases from V and 7 bases from J, with 15 bases in between. Germline CDR1 SNHLY, CDR2 FYNNEI. CDR3 nucleotides: TGTGCCAGCGCCGTCGCACTAGAAAATTCACCCCTCCACTTT. Protein product: CASAVALENSPLHF. Together with reference TRBV2 and TRBJ1-6, the CDR3 gives the full variable domain: EPEVTQTPSHQVTQMGQEVILRCVPISNHLYFYWYRQILGQKVEFLVSFYNNEISEKSEIFDDQFSVERPDGSNFTLKIRSTKLEDSAMYFCASAVALENSPLHFGNGTRLTVT.

The chain combines TRBV2 with TRBJ1-4, with unresolved D. The V gene's germline CDR1 is SNHLY and CDR2 FYNNEI. The CDR3 sequence is 13 residues long. V lost 8 bases, J lost 0 bases, and 7 bases lay in between. In DNA form, the CDR3 reads TGTGCCAGCGCTTTCGCAACTAATGAAAAACTGTTTTTT. Its translation is CASAFATNEKLFF.

DNA of the CDR3: TGTGCCAGCAGCTTGACGCCAGAGGGGGAGCAGTACTTC. Residues: CASSLTPEGEQYF. The V and J genes are TRBV5-4 and TRBJ2-7; either TRBD1 or TRBD2 may fit D (5 bases each). The CDR3 runs 13 residues. Trimming took 1 base from V and 7 from J, leaving 12 bases between them. Per the germline V gene, CDR1 is SGHNT and CDR2 is YYREEE (reference sequence).

J is TRBJ2-7 and V is TRBV19, with D possibly being TRBD1 or TRBD2 (5 bases each). The CDR3 is 17 amino acids. V dropped 4 bases and J dropped 2 bases, with 21 bases sitting between them. Germline V gene data show CDR1 as LNHDA and CDR2 as SQIVND (reference sequence). For the CDR3, the DNA is TGTGCCAGTAGTAATCGGGAAGACAGAAGTCTTACCTACGAGCAGTACTTC. Translation: CASSNREDRSLTYEQYF.

This clone was observed once. V gene TRBV20-1 combines with J gene TRBJ2-5; D gene unclear. The germline gives CDR1 DFQATT, CDR2 SNEGSKA (reference sequence). Trimming removed 2 bases from V and 5 bases from J, with 6 bases in between. There are 11 residues in the CDR3. CDR3 residues: CSARNTETQYF. The CDR3 DNA is TGCAGTGCTAGAAACACGGAGACCCAGTACTTC.

V is TRBV25-1 and J is TRBJ2-5; 9 bases line up with TRBD2. The germline CDR1 and CDR2 sequences are MGHDK and SYGVNS. CDR3 length: 15 amino acids. Trimming at V came to 2 bases and at J to 0 bases, leaving 1 base not matched to a gene. As DNA, the CDR3 is TGTGCCAGCAGTGAACTAGCGGGGTACCAAGAGACCCAGTACTTC. It specifies CASSELAGYQETQYF.

The chain has TRBV30 and TRBJ2-7; possible D gene TRBD1, 5 bases. The germline CDR1 and CDR2 sequences are GTSNPN and SVGIG (reference sequence). The ends were cut back, 5 bases at V and 2 bases at J, with 10 bases in the middle. This CDR3 spans 12 amino acids. CDR3 amino acids: CAWARAAYEQYF. In DNA, the CDR3 is TGTGCCTGGGCCAGGGCCGCCTACGAGCAGTACTTC.